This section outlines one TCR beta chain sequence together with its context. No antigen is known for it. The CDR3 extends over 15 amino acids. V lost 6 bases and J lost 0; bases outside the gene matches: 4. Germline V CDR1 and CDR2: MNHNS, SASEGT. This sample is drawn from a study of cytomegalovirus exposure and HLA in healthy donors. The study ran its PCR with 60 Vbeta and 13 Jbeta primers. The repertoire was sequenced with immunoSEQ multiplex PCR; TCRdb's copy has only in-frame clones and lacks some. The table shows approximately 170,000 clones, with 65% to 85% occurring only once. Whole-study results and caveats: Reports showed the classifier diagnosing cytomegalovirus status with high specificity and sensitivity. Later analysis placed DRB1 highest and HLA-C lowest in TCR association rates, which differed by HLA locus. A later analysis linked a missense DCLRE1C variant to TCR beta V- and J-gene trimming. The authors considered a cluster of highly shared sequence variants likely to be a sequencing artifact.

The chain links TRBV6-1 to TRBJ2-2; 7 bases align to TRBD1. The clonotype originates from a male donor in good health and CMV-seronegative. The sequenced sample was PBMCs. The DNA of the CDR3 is TGTGCCAGCAGACCCGGGACAGCGAACACCGGGGAGCTGTTTTTT. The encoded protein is CASRPGTANTGELFF.